Here is one T cell receptor (beta chain) with its context. The antigen is unknown. Using immunoSEQ multiplex PCR, the repertoire was profiled, and TCRdb retains in-frame clones only, with some absent. The top ten hold over 6.5% of the sample, which has under 140,000 clones, around 92% seen once. The data belong to a study of T cell responses to AZD1222 COVID-19 vaccine. Whole-study context: Second-dose schedules of about 4 or about 12 weeks were combined. Study-level points and caveats: Researchers took repertoire samples only after the peak T cell response had come.

V shed 5 bases and J shed 0 bases, with 5 bases lying between them. CDR1 MNHEY and CDR2 SVGAGI come from the germline V gene. This CDR3 is built from 13 residues. The sequence came from an adult in good health. The input for sequencing was peripheral blood, taken on day 0 of AZD1222 vaccination. The chain combines TRBV6-5 with TRBJ1-3; D call uncertain. CDR3 coding DNA: TGTGCCAGCAGTCCCACCTCTGGAAACACCATATATTTT. It encodes CASSPTSGNTIYF.